The clone carrying this T cell receptor beta chain occurred many times. The antigen remains undetermined. Read sequence stops 3 residues before the CDR3 end, and the germline J gene provides the missing end. This entry is derived from a study of T cell clonality in common variable immunodeficiency. The CDR3 spans 13 residues. Germline V gene data show CDR1 as SGHVS and CDR2 as FQNEAQ. V gave up 7 bases and J gave up 1 base, with 10 bases separating them. Study-wide points: Fewer TCRbeta clones were shared among CVID subjects than controls. TCRbeta clonality was increased in CVID versus healthy controls. Repertoire-complication correlations in CVID were limited by patient heterogeneity. Fewer deletions and N-nucleotide insertions were reportedly seen in common variable immunodeficiency TCR beta sequences.

The protocol was immunoSEQ multiplex PCR, while the TCRdb copy is restricted to in-frame clones and leaves out a portion. The sample has about 35,000 clones, none seen only once. This chain connects TRBV7-8 to TRBJ2-5; D possibly corresponds to TRBD1 (6 bases). Sequenced material: peripheral blood mononuclear cells. This sequence originates from a person aged 18 to 70 in good health. The CDR3 DNA, read in part, is TGTGCCAGCAACAGGGCCCCCCAAGAGACC. Translation gives CASNRAPQET. Given in full, the CDR3 is CASNRAPQETQYF.